The rows below give T cell receptor beta chains drawn from one sample of a study of identical twins. TCRdb re-called the 5' RACE reads with MiXCR, one entry per CDR3 protein. This sample has 200,000 to 250,000 distinct CDR3 sequences, with about 7.3% found just once. In addition, the sample was reused for a study of yellow fever vaccine responses in identical twins.

The sample consisted of memory (CD45RO+) T cells sorted from blood. These receptors were taken from a woman aged 18-29 years in good health. The CDR3 runs from the conserved cysteine through the conserved F or W. D genes are given only for firm matches. Size tells how often a clone was seen (once, few, many) or the class of an expanded clone, and some rows leave it out.

D: TRBD1; J: TRBJ1-1; V: TRBV20-1; size: -; length: 16; CDR3: CSAGGQGAWLGTEAFF; DNA: TGCAGTGCTGGGGGACAGGGGGCTTGGTTGGGTACTGAAGCTTTCTTT
D: -; J: TRBJ2-6; V: TRBV7-2; size: -; length: 18; CDR3: CASSLSGPPLTGANVLTF; DNA: TGTGCCAGCAGTCTTAGCGGTCCTCCTCTTACTGGGGCCAACGTCCTGACTTTC
D: -; J: TRBJ2-3; V: TRBV11-2; size: many; length: 14; CDR3: CASSLDRSTDTQYF; DNA: TGTGCCAGCAGCTTGGACAGAAGCACAGATACGCAGTATTTT
D: TRBD2; J: TRBJ2-1; V: TRBV27; size: few; length: 15; CDR3: CASSSPAGAGDEQFF; DNA: TGTGCCAGCAGTTCCCCAGCGGGAGCTGGGGATGAGCAGTTCTTC
D: TRBD1; J: TRBJ2-1; V: TRBV5-1; size: -; length: 16; CDR3: CASSLIGTVIYNQQFF; DNA: TGCGCCAGCAGCTTGATTGGGACAGTGATATACAATCAGCAGTTCTTC
D: -; J: TRBJ1-2; V: TRBV12-3/TRBV12-4; size: many; length: 12; CDR3: CASSLWVRGYTF; DNA: TGTGCCAGCAGTTTGTGGGTTCGTGGCTACACCTTC
D: -; J: TRBJ2-3; V: TRBV28; size: -; length: 15; CDR3: CASSYRERPGDTQYF; DNA: TGTGCCAGCAGTTACAGGGAAAGGCCGGGGGATACGCAGTATTTT
D: TRBD2; J: TRBJ2-1; V: TRBV7-8; size: -; length: 16; CDR3: CATLRDAGGGRNEQFF; DNA: TGTGCCACCCTCCGCGACGCGGGAGGCGGTAGGAATGAGCAGTTCTTC
D: -; J: TRBJ2-7; V: TRBV9; size: -; length: 15; CDR3: CASSALLGSSSEQYF; DNA: TGTGCCAGCAGCGCCTTACTAGGAAGTTCTTCCGAGCAGTACTTC
D: -; J: TRBJ1-4; V: TRBV10-3; size: few; length: 13; CDR3: CAISTGVNEKLFF; DNA: TGTGCCATCAGCACGGGGGTGAATGAAAAACTGTTTTTT
D: TRBD1; J: TRBJ1-5; V: TRBV15; size: many; length: 14; CDR3: CATSRDRGYQPQHF; DNA: TGTGCCACCAGCAGAGACAGGGGGTATCAGCCCCAGCATTTT
D: -; J: TRBJ1-1; V: TRBV5-1; size: many; length: 13; CDR3: CASSRREGTEAFF; DNA: TGCGCCAGCAGCCGTCGGGAGGGCACTGAAGCTTTCTTT
D: -; J: TRBJ2-1; V: TRBV6-1; size: few; length: 14; CDR3: CASRRSGSYNEQFF; DNA: TGTGCCAGCCGGCGATCGGGGTCCTACAATGAGCAGTTCTTC
D: TRBD2; J: TRBJ2-7; V: TRBV10-3; size: many; length: 16; CDR3: CAISPSGSREHGEQYF; DNA: TGTGCCATCAGTCCTAGCGGGAGCAGGGAACACGGCGAGCAGTACTTC
D: TRBD2; J: TRBJ2-1; V: TRBV27; size: -; length: 18; CDR3: CASSLWGGRAQRGNEQFF; DNA: TGTGCCAGCAGTTTATGGGGCGGGAGGGCCCAGAGGGGCAATGAGCAGTTCTTC
D: TRBD1; J: TRBJ1-1; V: TRBV6-1; size: many; length: 14; CDR3: CASSPGTENTEAFF; DNA: TGTGCCAGCAGCCCCGGGACAGAGAACACTGAAGCTTTCTTT
D: TRBD2; J: TRBJ2-1; V: TRBV11-3; size: few; length: 17; CDR3: CASSQPWSSGSNNEQFF; DNA: TGTGCCAGCAGCCAACCGTGGTCGAGCGGGAGTAACAATGAGCAGTTCTTC
D: -; J: TRBJ2-7; V: TRBV11-2; size: few; length: 14; CDR3: CASSYRDGTYEQYF; DNA: TGTGCCAGCAGCTACCGGGACGGTACCTACGAGCAGTACTTC
D: -; J: TRBJ2-2; V: TRBV12-3/TRBV12-4; size: many; length: 15; CDR3: CASSLGGEGSGELFF; DNA: TGTGCCAGCAGTTTAGGGGGAGAGGGGTCCGGGGAGCTGTTTTTT
D: TRBD1; J: TRBJ1-1; V: TRBV20-1; size: many; length: 18; CDR3: CSARTFPGTGGGGPQAFF; DNA: TGCAGTGCTAGGACGTTTCCCGGGACAGGGGGTGGGGGCCCCCAAGCTTTCTTT
D: -; J: TRBJ1-3; V: TRBV13; size: -; length: 15; CDR3: CASSPKGFSGNTIYF; DNA: TGTGCCAGCAGCCCGAAGGGGTTCTCTGGAAACACCATATATTTT
D: TRBD1; J: TRBJ1-6; V: TRBV5-1; size: few; length: 16; CDR3: CASSPRTGDANSPLHF; DNA: TGCGCCAGCAGCCCCCGGACAGGGGATGCTAATTCACCCCTCCACTTT
D: -; J: TRBJ2-7; V: TRBV10-2; size: few; length: 15; CDR3: CASSGARTKTGEQYF; DNA: TGCGCCAGCAGTGGTGCGCGTACCAAAACGGGCGAGCAGTACTTC
D: TRBD2; J: TRBJ2-3; V: TRBV20-1; size: few; length: 16; CDR3: CSASPLLAGAADTQYF; DNA: TGCAGTGCTAGCCCTCTACTAGCGGGGGCAGCAGATACGCAGTATTTT
D: TRBD1; J: TRBJ2-7; V: TRBV2; size: -; length: 12; CDR3: CASRQGNYEQYF; DNA: TGTGCCAGCAGACAGGGGAACTACGAGCAGTACTTC
D: -; J: TRBJ2-5; V: TRBV7-3; size: -; length: 12; CDR3: CASSSSWETQYF; DNA: TGTGCCAGCAGCTCATCCTGGGAGACCCAGTACTTC
D: -; J: TRBJ1-6; V: TRBV3-1; size: many; length: 15; CDR3: CASSPRSGVNSPLHF; DNA: TGTGCCAGCAGCCCAAGATCCGGGGTTAATTCACCCCTCCACTTT
D: TRBD2; J: TRBJ2-1; V: TRBV12-3/TRBV12-4; size: many; length: 14; CDR3: CASSGGAGYNEQFF; DNA: TGTGCCAGCAGCGGGGGGGCGGGGTACAATGAGCAGTTCTTC
D: TRBD2; J: TRBJ2-7; V: TRBV12-3/TRBV12-4; size: many; length: 15; CDR3: CASSSPTSGFYEQYF; DNA: TGTGCCAGCAGTTCCCCCACTAGCGGCTTCTACGAGCAGTACTTC
D: -; J: TRBJ1-1; V: TRBV13; size: -; length: 14; CDR3: CASSLVRGIAEAFF; DNA: TGTGCCAGCAGCTTAGTTAGGGGGATCGCTGAAGCTTTCTTT
D: TRBD2; J: TRBJ2-4; V: TRBV12-3/TRBV12-4; size: many; length: 16; CDR3: CASSSLTSAPKNIQYF; DNA: TGTGCCAGCAGTTCCTTGACTAGCGCGCCCAAAAACATTCAGTACTTC
D: TRBD1; J: TRBJ2-5; V: TRBV5-1; size: -; length: 16; CDR3: CASSFGGTGNQESQYF; DNA: TGCGCCAGCAGCTTTGGGGGGACAGGGAACCAAGAGTCCCAGTACTTC
D: -; J: TRBJ2-1; V: TRBV27; size: -; length: 15; CDR3: CASSLSWVPYNEQFF; DNA: TGTGCCAGCAGTTTATCGTGGGTTCCCTACAATGAGCAGTTCTTC